Each of the 32 T cell receptor beta chains below was sequenced from the same sample in a study of immune cell composition in non-small cell lung cancer. Normal lung was taken at the farthest possible site, at least 3 cm from tumour. Sequencing used immunoSEQ multiplex PCR; TCRdb keeps in-frame clones, though not all of them. The sample records around 3,100 clones, around three quarters being singletons. Sequenced: non-adjacent lung tissue. The receptors stem from a human donor with non-small cell lung cancer. The donor label of this sample is uncertain.

This chain joins TRBV28 and TRBJ1-3, with D possibly TRBD1 on 5 matching bases. V was pared by 7 bases and J by 1 base, with 8 bases between. The V gene's germline CDR1 is MDHEN and CDR2 SYDVKM. The CDR3 spans 13 residues. Here the CDR3 reads CASKEGSGNTIYF. In DNA, the CDR3 is TGTGCCAGCAAGGAGGGGTCTGGAAACACCATATATTTT.

The CDR3 DNA follows: TGTGCCAGCAGCACCAAGGGGAAGTCACTCTCCTACAATGAGCAGTTCTTC. Translating gives CASSTKGKSLSYNEQFF. The V and J genes are TRBV5-6 and TRBJ2-1; a weak D match, TRBD1 (5 bases). The CDR3 sequence is 17 residues long. Germline CDR1 is SGHDT and CDR2 is YYEEEE. The germline V and J ends were trimmed by 4 bases and 0 bases, with 17 bases remaining between them.

The gene calls are TRBV4-2 and TRBJ1-6; 8 nucleotides agree with TRBD1. The V gene's germline CDR1 is LGHNA and CDR2 YNFKEQ. This CDR3 contains 14 residues. With 4 bases clipped from V and 7 bases from J, the junction kept 3 bases outside the gene matches. The CDR3 coding sequence is TGTGCCAGCAGCCGCGGACAGGGAAATTCACCCCTCCACTTT. Its protein product is CASSRGQGNSPLHF.

J is TRBJ2-4 and V is TRBV7-2; the match to TRBD2 covers 16 bases. Germline V gene data show CDR1 as SGHTA and CDR2 as FQGNSA. V lost 5 bases, J lost 6 bases, and 7 bases stayed unmatched. The CDR3 is made up of 17 amino acids. In nucleotides, the CDR3 is TGTGCCAGCAGCCCGGGACTAGCGGGAGGGCCGATAAACATTCAGTACTTC. Its protein product is CASSPGLAGGPINIQYF.

The rearrangement links TRBV6-5 to TRBJ1-2, with TRBD1 matching 9 bases. The CDR3 consists of 14 residues. J was trimmed by 7 bases and V by 6 bases; bases with no gene match: 9. In germline, CDR1 is MNHEY, CDR2 SVGAGI. The CDR3 nucleotides are TGTGCCAGCAGCTCCGGGGACAGGGATTCTGGCTACACCTTC. Protein: CASSSGDRDSGYTF.

The V and J genes are TRBV2 and TRBJ2-2; 7 nucleotides agree with TRBD1. This CDR3 contains 15 residues. Germline V gives CDR1 SNHLY, CDR2 FYNNEI. V was clipped by 4 bases and J by 0 bases; unmatched bases: 2. In DNA form, the CDR3 reads TGTGCCAGCAGTGCCCAGGGGGCGAACACCGGGGAGCTGTTTTTT. Translation: CASSAQGANTGELFF.

This clone was found a few times. The gene calls are TRBV7-9 and TRBJ1-5; 7 nucleotides align to TRBD1. CDR3 length equals 18 residues. Germline-derived CDR1 and CDR2 are SEHNR and FQNEAQ (reference sequence). V gave up 1 base and J gave up 2 bases; unmatched junction bases: 11. In DNA, the CDR3 is TGTGCCAGCAGCTTAGTCTCTACAGGGGTAGGGCGCAATCAGCCCCAGCATTTT. This sequence encodes CASSLVSTGVGRNQPQHF.

The chain carries TRBV2 and TRBJ2-7, with D hard to call. The CDR3 has 14 amino acids. Germline lookup yields CDR1 SNHLY and CDR2 FYNNEI. V was clipped by 2 bases and J by 1 base, with 9 bases between them. The CDR3 DNA reads as TGTGCCAGCAGTGAACAGTACAGTTCCTACGAGCAGTACTTC. Protein product: CASSEQYSSYEQYF.

Concerning this clone itself: A junction end diverges from the germline sequence, so it may reflect a read error. The chain has TRBV14 and TRBJ1-2; TRBD1 might be the D (5 bases). The CDR3 is made up of 13 amino acids. The V gene's germline CDR1 is SGHDN and CDR2 FVKESK. CDR3 region: CASSESGDYGYTF. CDR3 DNA: TGCGCCAGCAGTGAGTCGGGGGACTATGGCTACACCTTC.

Comments on this clone: One end of the junction is discordant with germline, which a read error may explain. The chain combines TRBV7-7 with TRBJ2-1; maybe TRBD2 (6 bases). CDR1 and CDR2 (germline): SSHAT, FNYEAQ (reference sequence). The length of the CDR3 is 15 residues. The CDR3 is CASSLASGRYNEQFF. The CDR3 region has the DNA TGTGCTAGCAGCTTAGCAAGCGGGCGCTACAATGAGCAGTTCTTC.

This clone appeared a single time. The rearrangement uses TRBV18 and TRBJ1-5, with TRBD1 as a possible D gene (5 bases). Between the trimmed V and J ends, which lost 3 bases and 5 bases, there was a span of 11 bases. The CDR3 runs to 14 residues. Germline CDR1 KGHSH, CDR2 LQKENI. Written as DNA, the CDR3 is TGTGCCAGCTCACCCGGGGGGAAAGATCAGCCCCAGCATTTT. Amino acids: CASSPGGKDQPQHF.

There are a few counts of this clone. The chain uses TRBV6-5 and TRBJ2-7; 9 bases match TRBD1. Germline V gene lookup returns CDR1 MNHEY and CDR2 SVGAGI. The CDR3 length is 15 residues. V lost 6 bases and J lost 0; bases outside the gene matches: 6. The CDR3 DNA sequence: TGTGCCAGCAGACCAACGGGACAGGGCTCCTACGAGCAGTACTTC. This encodes CASRPTGQGSYEQYF.

The genes are TRBV6-1 and TRBJ1-2, with 7 bases that match TRBD1. Trimming at V came to 5 bases and at J to 8 bases, leaving 8 bases not matched to a gene. From germline, CDR1 is MNHNS and CDR2 SASEGT. The CDR3 totals 13 residues. The CDR3 sequence is CASSRQGWSGYTF. In nucleotides, the CDR3 is TGTGCCAGCAGTCGACAGGGTTGGTCCGGCTACACCTTC.

The genes are TRBV28 and TRBJ2-3, with TRBD2 matching 13 bases. Germline loops: CDR1 MDHEN, CDR2 SYDVKM. Trimming cost V 11 bases and J 8 bases; bases outside gene matches: 13. The CDR3 spans 15 residues. The CDR3 DNA follows: TGTGCCTCCCTCGGGGGACTAGCGGGGCTGGGTACGCAGTATTTT. Residues: CASLGGLAGLGTQYF. Looking up the rest from reference TRBV28 and TRBJ2-3 gives the full variable domain: DVKVTQSSRYLVKRTGEKVFLECVQDMDHENMFWYRQDPGLGLRLIYFSYDVKMKEKGDIPEGYSVSREKKERFSLILESASTNQTSMYLCASLGGLAGLGTQYFGPGTRLTVL.

CDR3 amino acids: CASSSGGGLLGKLFF. In DNA form, the CDR3 reads TGCGCCAGCAGCTCCGGGGGGGGGCTATTGGGAAAACTGTTTTTT. The chain links TRBV4-1 to TRBJ1-4, with TRBD1 as a possible D gene (6 bases). The CDR3 is 15 residues long. Germline values: CDR1 MGHRA, CDR2 YSYEKL. Trimming cost V 5 bases and J 10 bases, with 20 bases left between them.

The CDR3 bases are TGCGCCAGCAGCCCTCTAGCGGGGAGCTCCTACGAGCAGTACTTC. Residues: CASSPLAGSSYEQYF. The chain employs TRBV5-1 and TRBJ2-7; TRBD2 aligns across 9 bases. The CDR3 is made up of 15 amino acids. J was trimmed by 0 bases and V by 4 bases; bases with no gene match: 5. The germline CDR1 and CDR2 sequences are SGHRS and YFSETQ.

The count of this clone is one. V usage is TRBV18 and J usage is TRBJ1-5; 12 positions match TRBD1. V was clipped by 3 bases and J by 4 bases; unmatched bases: 1. The CDR3 has 15 residues. CDR1 is KGHSH and CDR2 is LQKENI in the germline V gene. The CDR3 sequence: CASSPGQGANQPQHF. CDR3 DNA: TGTGCCAGCTCACCGGGACAGGGGGCGAATCAGCCCCAGCATTTT.

CDR3 residues: CASSPGQFQETQYF. As DNA, the CDR3 is TGCGCCAGCAGCCCAGGACAGTTTCAAGAGACCCAGTACTTC. The rearrangement joins TRBV5-1 to TRBJ2-5; TRBD1 might be the D (6 bases). Trimming took 4 bases from V and 2 from J, leaving 12 bases between them. CDR3 length: 14 amino acids. Germline assignment: CDR1 SGHRS and CDR2 YFSETQ.

The rearrangement uses TRBV10-2 and TRBJ2-3; TRBD2 matches 15 bases. Germline lookup yields CDR1 WSHSY and CDR2 SAAADI. The CDR3 runs 17 residues. V dropped 4 bases and J dropped 8; count of bases not matched to a gene: 10. CDR3 region: CASSGGGLAGGPGTQYF. As DNA, the CDR3 is TGCGCCAGCAGTGGAGGAGGACTAGCGGGAGGGCCGGGTACGCAGTATTTT.

J is TRBJ2-7 and V is TRBV29-1; 11 positions match TRBD1. The germline CDR1 and CDR2 sequences are SQVTM and ANQGSEA. CDR3 size: 14 residues. The J segment lost 2 bases and the V segment lost 2 bases, leaving 2 bases of the junction unmatched. The DNA for the CDR3 is TGCAGCGTTGAACCGGGACAGGGGGCCTACGAGCAGTACTTC. Protein product: CSVEPGQGAYEQYF.

This clone showed up just a few times. The chain uses TRBV7-8 and TRBJ2-7; 12 bases map to TRBD2. Germline CDR1 reads SGHVS; CDR2 reads FQNEAQ. This CDR3 contains 15 residues. Germline trimming cut 6 bases from V and 6 bases from J; bases unmatched to any gene: 9. CDR3 region: CASSPRLAGAPEQYF. The CDR3 DNA reads TGTGCCAGCAGTCCTAGACTAGCGGGAGCCCCCGAGCAGTACTTC.

The chain employs TRBV5-5 and TRBJ1-2; D may be TRBD1 (5 bases). The CDR3 loop spans 16 amino acids. Germline V gene data show CDR1 as SGHKS and CDR2 as YYEKEE (reference sequence). The V gene lost 4 bases and the J gene lost 6 bases, with 22 bases spanning the gap. The chain's CDR3 is CASSRGRGIEVDGYTF. The CDR3 DNA follows: TGTGCCAGCAGCCGAGGAAGGGGCATAGAAGTAGATGGCTACACCTTC.

This clone was counted a few times. Its ends do not fully match the called genes, so a read error is possible. The rearrangement joins TRBV6-1 to TRBJ1-2; a weak D match, TRBD1 (5 bases). The CDR3 extends over 13 amino acids. Germline assignment: CDR1 MNHNS and CDR2 SASEGT. This CDR3 is CASSESGDYGYTF. The DNA for the CDR3 is TGCGCCAGCAGTGAGTCGGGGGACTATGGCTACACCTTC.

This rearrangement joins TRBV7-2 to TRBJ2-7, with 8 nucleotides matching TRBD2. The germline V gene has CDR1 SGHTA and CDR2 FQGNSA. The CDR3 length is 15 residues. The V gene end was trimmed by 5 bases and the J gene end by 2 bases; junction bases not matched to a gene: 8. CDR3 region: CASSLSGNPTYEQYF. The DNA of the CDR3 is TGTGCCAGCAGCCTTAGCGGGAACCCTACCTACGAGCAGTACTTC.

This clone showed up just a few times. V usage is TRBV7-2 and J usage is TRBJ2-7, with 14 bases that match TRBD2. The CDR3 length is 19 residues. From germline, CDR1 is SGHTA and CDR2 FQGNSA. V was pared by 0 bases and J by 7 bases, with 14 bases of the junction left unmatched. The CDR3 is CASSLARGLAGVGDREQYF. CDR3 DNA sequence: TGTGCCAGCAGCTTAGCGCGGGGACTAGCGGGAGTAGGGGACAGGGAGCAGTACTTC.

This sequence joins TRBV4-3 and TRBJ1-1; 9 positions agree with TRBD1. CDR1 is LGHNA and CDR2 is YSLEER in the germline V gene. V lost 0 bases, J lost 7 bases, and 6 bases stayed unmatched. This CDR3 is built from 15 residues. For the CDR3, the DNA is TGCGCCAGCAGCCAAGAAGGGACAGGGTGGGGTGAAGCTTTCTTT. Encoded protein: CASSQEGTGWGEAFF.

This rearrangement joins TRBV11-2 to TRBJ2-3, with TRBD2 as a possible D gene (7 bases). There are 15 residues in the CDR3. Germline V gene sequence: CDR1 SGHAT, CDR2 FQNNGV. V lost 1 base, J lost 4 bases, and 12 bases lay in between. The CDR3 reads CASSLVGGGADTQYF. DNA for the CDR3: TGTGCCAGCAGCTTAGTGGGAGGGGGGGCAGATACGCAGTATTTT.

V gene TRBV5-5 combines with J gene TRBJ2-5, with 8 bases identical to TRBD1. Germline V gene lookup returns CDR1 SGHKS and CDR2 YYEKEE (reference sequence). V dropped 3 bases and J dropped 7; count of bases not matched to a gene: 5. The CDR3 loop spans 13 amino acids. CDR3 nucleotides: TGTGCCAGCAGCTCGACAGGGGATGGGACCCAGTACTTC. This encodes CASSSTGDGTQYF.

The chain recombines TRBV5-8 with TRBJ2-5; weak D call: TRBD1 (6 bases). CDR1 SGHTS and CDR2 YDEGEE come from the germline V gene. The length of the CDR3 is 14 residues. V lost 0 bases, J lost 4 bases, and 10 bases lay in between. This chain's CDR3 is CASSLEGVRETQYF. For the CDR3, the DNA is TGTGCCAGCAGCTTGGAGGGGGTACGAGAGACCCAGTACTTC. Based on the CDR3 plus reference TRBV5-8 and TRBJ2-5, the full variable domain is EAGVTQSPTHLIKTRGQQATLRCSPISGHTSVYWYQQALGLGLQFLLWYDEGEERNRGNFPPRFSGRQFPNYSSELNVNALELEDSALYLCASSLEGVRETQYFGPGTRLLVL.

The chain employs TRBV4-1 and TRBJ2-5, with D possibly TRBD1 on 6 matching bases. Germline CDR1 and CDR2: MGHRA and YSYEKL. Trimming cost V 0 bases and J 6 bases, with 17 bases left between them. The CDR3 has 16 residues. The CDR3 DNA sequence: TGCGCCAGCAGCCAAGAGGCAGGGGTCGCTTTAAAGACCCAGTACTTC. This codes for CASSQEAGVALKTQYF.

This sequence joins TRBV28 and TRBJ1-5; perhaps TRBD1 as D (6 bases). Trimming shortened V by 5 bases and J by 1 base, and 15 bases separated the two germline ends. Looked up from germline, CDR1 is MDHEN and CDR2 is SYDVKM. The CDR3 length is 16 residues. The CDR3 DNA reads TGTGCCAGCAGTATCGAACAGGGTATGAGCAATCAGCCCCAGCATTTT. Translated: CASSIEQGMSNQPQHF.

In this sample, this clone turned up a few times. Additional DNA sequences in this sample encode the identical CDR3. The CDR3 bases are TGTGCCAGCAGCAGAGATTCAGGATACGAGCAGTACTTC. Translation gives CASSRDSGYEQYF. V is TRBV9 and J is TRBJ2-7; D is unresolved. Germline V lookup: CDR1 SGDLS, CDR2 YYNGEE. Trimming cost V 4 bases and J 4 bases, with 12 bases left between them. This CDR3 is built from 13 residues.